A single sample gave rise to the 5 T cell receptor beta chains below, sequenced in a study of blood T cell repertoires in COVID-19. Measured with immunoSEQ multiplex PCR; TCRdb has only the in-frame clones, and not every one. The sample yields over 200,000 clones, 85% to 90% seen once. Sequencing used PBMCs or T cells enriched from blood (not recorded which). The receptors stem from a man younger than 35 who had recovered from COVID-19.

The chain uses TRBV28 and TRBJ2-2, with 9 bases that match TRBD2. V gave up 7 bases and J gave up 5 bases; unmatched junction bases: 11. CDR1 is MDHEN, CDR2 SYDVKM, per germline. The CDR3 covers 16 residues. DNA for the CDR3: TGTGCCAGCACTTTCATAGCGGGAGATTATACCGGGGAGCTGTTTTTT. It is translated as CASTFIAGDYTGELFF.

V usage is TRBV5-1 and J usage is TRBJ1-1; perhaps TRBD1 as D (6 bases). Deletions cut 4 bases from V and 7 bases from J, with 20 bases between. Looked up from germline, CDR1 is SGHRS and CDR2 is YFSETQ. The CDR3 has 15 residues. CDR3 DNA sequence: TGCGCCAGCAGCGTTACCTCCCGGGGGGCTAGTGAAGCTTTCTTT. Encoded protein: CASSVTSRGASEAFF.

V gene TRBV19 combines with J gene TRBJ2-5, with 10 bases fitting TRBD2. The CDR3 length is 17 residues. Per the germline V gene, CDR1 is LNHDA and CDR2 is SQIVND (reference sequence). With V trimmed by 5 bases and J by 1 base, 10 bases remained unmatched. The CDR3 here is CASSGGRTSGLQETQYF. CDR3 DNA: TGTGCCAGTAGTGGGGGTCGGACTAGCGGCCTCCAAGAGACCCAGTACTTC.

This chain joins TRBV5-1 and TRBJ2-1, with TRBD2 matching over 13 bases. The germline gives CDR1 SGHRS, CDR2 YFSETQ. V shed 4 bases and J 7 bases; nucleotides not matched to a gene: 5. CDR3 length equals 15 residues. The CDR3 here is CASSPTSGRVNEQFF. CDR3 bases: TGCGCCAGCAGCCCTACTAGCGGGAGGGTGAATGAGCAGTTCTTC.

The gene calls are TRBV5-4 and TRBJ2-5, with a tentative D call TRBD2 (5 bases). The germline CDR1 and CDR2 sequences are SGHNT and YYREEE (reference sequence). There are 14 residues in the CDR3. V lost 1 base and J lost 7, with 14 bases in between. The CDR3 here is CASSLWSGVGTQYF. The DNA for the CDR3 is TGTGCCAGCAGCTTGTGGTCCGGGGTGGGGACCCAGTACTTC.